Listed here are 12 T cell receptor beta chains from one sample, sequenced in a study of T cells in Graves' hyperthyroidism and ophthalmopathy. Regions amplified from RNA transcripts were the TCR beta CDR3 regions. The study used the HTBI primer set for a first-round RT-PCR of the TCR CDR3. From the multiplex PCR reads, TCRdb called clonotypes with MiXCR, one entry per CDR3 protein. Among 300,000 to 450,000 distinct CDR3 sequences listed, less than 15% were seen once. The sequenced material came from blood. The receptors were sampled from a man between 25 and 39 years old with Graves' hyperthyroidism that later progressed to Graves' ophthalmopathy.

This clonotype showed up just a few times. One end of the junction is discordant with germline, which a read error may explain. The chain employs TRBV7-9 and TRBJ2-7; TRBD2 is a possible D gene (5 bases). Germline values: CDR1 SEHNR, CDR2 FQNEAQ (reference sequence). The CDR3 runs to 14 residues. CDR3 amino acids: CASSLGRTSCEQYF. CDR3 nucleotide sequence: TGTGCCAGCAGCTTAGGGAGGACTTCCTGCGAGCAGTACTTC.

The chain is built from TRBV10-3 and TRBJ2-1; 10 bases agree with TRBD2. The CDR3 consists of 17 residues. Trimming at V came to 6 bases and at J to 3 bases, leaving 11 bases not matched to a gene. Germline V lookup: CDR1 ENHRY, CDR2 SYGVKD. The CDR3 loop is CAIRASPGTSVYNEQFF. The CDR3 DNA is TGTGCCATCAGGGCGTCTCCGGGGACTAGCGTCTACAATGAGCAGTTCTTC.

This clonotype was found a few times. V gene TRBV11-2 combines with J gene TRBJ1-4; tentative D call: TRBD1 (5 bases). Germline V CDR1 and CDR2: SGHAT, FQNNGV. V was shortened by 2 bases and J by 8 bases, with 9 bases between the two germline ends. This CDR3 has 13 residues. CDR3: CASSLPGAEKLFF. CDR3 nucleotides: TGTGCCAGCAGCTTACCCGGGGCGGAAAAACTGTTTTTT.

This clonotype has at least ten counts. The V and J genes are TRBV20-1 and TRBJ1-5; no clear D. This CDR3 is 14 amino acids long. Trimming pared 1 base from V and 5 bases from J, leaving 12 bases between. Looked up from germline, CDR1 is DFQATT and CDR2 is SNEGSKA (reference sequence). The CDR3 bases are TGCAGTGCTAGAGGCAGCGATCTTGATCAGCCCCAGCATTTT. Protein: CSARGSDLDQPQHF.

In this sample, this clonotype turned up many times. The V call is TRBV2, the J call TRBJ1-5, with D uncertain. CDR3 size: 14 residues. Germline CDR1 and CDR2: SNHLY and FYNNEI. The V end was cut by 1 base, the J end by 3 bases, with 7 bases between. This chain's CDR3 is CASSEEGNNQPQHF. In nucleotides, the CDR3 is TGTGCCAGCAGTGAAGAAGGTAACAATCAGCCCCAGCATTTT.

This clonotype was detected only a few times. A much larger clone differs by one base, so this may be a read error. The chain joins TRBV2 to TRBJ2-1; tentative D call: TRBD2 (5 bases). Trimming took off 6 bases at V and 8 bases at J, with 14 bases between the two ends. Germline V gene data show CDR1 as SNHLY and CDR2 as FYNNEI. The CDR3 is made up of 13 amino acids. The CDR3 nucleotides read TGTGCCAGCAGCGGCCGGGGTAACGATGAGCAGTTCTTC. Protein: CASSGRGNDEQFF.

Worth noting for this clonotype: Sequence at one end of the junction differs from germline and may be a read error. The genes are TRBV5-5 and TRBJ1-2; D uncertain. The germline CDR1 and CDR2 sequences are SGHKS and YYEKEE (reference sequence). The CDR3 extends over 15 amino acids. The CDR3 sequence: CASSPGLRSNYGYTF. For the CDR3, the DNA is TGCGCCAGCAGCCCCGGCCTCCGATCTAACTATGGCTACACCTTC.

This clonotype was observed a few times. The CDR3 DNA reads TGTGCCAGCAGCCCGGGCCCTATCCGGGGAACCTATGGCTACACCTTC. The encoded protein is CASSPGPIRGTYGYTF. The chain combines TRBV9 with TRBJ1-2; no clear D gene. Germline V gives CDR1 SGDLS, CDR2 YYNGEE. The CDR3 spans 16 residues. V was cut by 4 bases and J by 4 bases, with 20 bases left in between.

In this sample, this clonotype turned up a few times. The chain has TRBV7-9 and TRBJ2-7, with 7 bases identical to TRBD1. Germline values: CDR1 SEHNR, CDR2 FQNEAQ (reference sequence). The V and J ends lost 5 bases and 0 bases, in that order; junction bases with no gene match: 13. The CDR3 sequence is 17 residues long. As DNA, the CDR3 is TGTGCCAGCAGCCGTCCCCTACTGGGACAGACCTCCTACGAGCAGTACTTC. Amino acids: CASSRPLLGQTSYEQYF.

This clonotype was detected many times. The chain has TRBV11-3 and TRBJ1-2, with D hard to call. Trimming cost V 4 bases and J 3 bases, with 9 bases left between them. This CDR3 has 13 amino acids. Germline loops: CDR1 SGHNT, CDR2 YENEEA. DNA for the CDR3: TGTGCCAGCAGCTCGACACTAGACTATGGCTACACCTTC. This encodes CASSSTLDYGYTF.

The chain uses TRBV6-2 or TRBV6-3 and TRBJ2-2; 7 nucleotides agree with TRBD2. Germline-derived CDR1 and CDR2 are MNHEY and SVGEGT. The CDR3 spans 13 residues. J was trimmed by 6 bases and V by 6 bases; bases with no gene match: 4. CDR3 sequence (DNA): TGTGCCAGCAGCCGCGGACTAGCCGGGGAGCTGTTTTTT. It codes for CASSRGLAGELFF.

This clonotype was counted only a few times. The chain uses TRBV19 and TRBJ1-1, with D perhaps TRBD1 (5 bases). V gave up 1 base and J gave up 3 bases, with 15 bases separating them. In germline, CDR1 is LNHDA, CDR2 SQIVND (reference sequence). The CDR3 is 16 amino acids. The DNA for the CDR3 is TGTGCCAGTAGTATAGGGTTCGGCGGACATTACACTGAAGCTTTCTTT. Translation gives CASSIGFGGHYTEAFF.